Shown below are 17 T cell receptor beta chains from a single sample sequenced in a study of blood T cells in healthy people across ages. Combining a sample-barcoded 5' primer with a J-beta primer mix, a second PCR ran for roughly 7 to 12 cycles. TCRdb re-analysed the 5' RACE reads in MiXCR, keeping a single row per CDR3 protein. The sample contains 980,000 or so distinct CDR3 sequences, 45% to 50% of which appear only once. Sequencing was performed on blood. Source of these receptors: a man under 40 in good health.

This clonotype was seen many times. The rearrangement uses TRBV20-1 and TRBJ2-7; 10 bases line up with TRBD2. This CDR3 region has 14 residues. CDR1 is DFQATT and CDR2 is SNEGSKA in the germline V gene (reference sequence). V was clipped by 2 bases and J by 0 bases; unmatched bases: 1. CDR3 amino acids: CSARLAGDSYEQYF. CDR3 DNA sequence: TGCAGTGCTAGACTAGCGGGGGACTCCTACGAGCAGTACTTC.

This clonotype has a single count. At one of its ends the junction is not consistent with the germline gene, which may arise from a read error. The rearrangement links TRBV4-1 to TRBJ2-5; possibly TRBD1 for D (5 bases). The CDR3 is 17 amino acids. Germline V gene lookup returns CDR1 MGHRA and CDR2 YSYEKL. CDR3 region: CASSQGRGQLYQETQYF. The DNA for the CDR3 is TGCGCCAGCAGCCAAGGTAGGGGCCAGCTGTACCAAGAGACTCAGTACTTC.

This clonotype was observed at least ten times. The chain has TRBV12-3 or TRBV12-4 and TRBJ1-4; possibly TRBD1 for D (5 bases). This CDR3 has 13 residues. V was pared by 6 bases and J by 8 bases, with 13 bases between. The CDR3 sequence is CASSLQGGEKLFF. CDR3 nucleotides: TGTGCCAGCAGCCTCCAGGGTGGCGAAAAACTGTTTTTT.

The chain links TRBV6-1 to TRBJ2-3; D may be TRBD1 (6 bases). CDR3 length equals 14 residues. V lost 2 bases to trimming and J lost 3 bases, with 9 bases between them. Germline-derived CDR1 and CDR2 are MNHNS and SASEGT. Here the CDR3 reads CASSEPRGTDTQYF. DNA for the CDR3: TGTGCCAGCAGTGAACCCAGGGGAACAGATACGCAGTATTTT.

This clonotype was observed a few times. The chain couples TRBV4-1 to TRBJ2-1, with 12 nucleotides matching TRBD1. Germline CDR1 is MGHRA and CDR2 is YSYEKL. The CDR3 extends over 15 amino acids. Trimming at V came to 4 bases and at J to 8 bases, leaving 6 bases not matched to a gene. The CDR3 is CASSLRDRGPYEQFF. Here the CDR3 DNA reads TGCGCCAGCAGCCTCCGGGACAGGGGGCCCTATGAGCAGTTCTTC.

The chain uses TRBV2 and TRBJ2-7; weak D call: TRBD1 (5 bases). CDR3 length: 16 amino acids. Trimming removed 1 base at V and 4 bases at J, with 17 bases between. Germline V gene sequence: CDR1 SNHLY, CDR2 FYNNEI. CDR3 nucleotides: TGTGCCAGCAGTGAAGAATATTCCAGGTACAGGTACGAGCAGTACTTC. Its translation: CASSEEYSRYRYEQYF.

The V gene is TRBV30, the J gene TRBJ2-3, with D tentatively TRBD1 (5 bases). With 0 bases removed from V and 2 bases from J, the gap between germline ends came to 12 bases. This CDR3 has 15 residues. Germline V gives CDR1 GTSNPN, CDR2 SVGIG (reference sequence). The CDR3 here is CAWSVRGWDTDTQYF. CDR3 bases: TGTGCCTGGAGTGTTAGGGGTTGGGACACAGATACGCAGTATTTT.

V gene TRBV11-3 combines with J gene TRBJ2-7; 7 bases align to TRBD2. The germline V gene has CDR1 SGHNT and CDR2 YENEEA. The CDR3 is 14 amino acids. Trimming removed 4 bases from V and 0 bases from J; junction bases left unmatched: 3. CDR3 bases: TGTGCCAGCAGCTGGCGGGGGAGCTCCTACGAGCAGTACTTC. It encodes CASSWRGSSYEQYF.

In regard to this clonotype: This could be a read error, since a much larger clone is one nucleotide away. This chain joins TRBV4-1 and TRBJ2-1, with 7 bases identical to TRBD1. The CDR3 runs to 16 residues. The V gene end was trimmed by 6 bases and the J gene end by 1 base; junction bases not matched to a gene: 9. Germline lookup yields CDR1 MGHRA and CDR2 YSYEKL. The CDR3 here is CASRLTGVSSYNEQFF. DNA of the CDR3: TGCGCCAGCAGACTCACAGGGGTCTCTTCCTACAATGAGCAGTTCTTC.

The chain carries TRBV21-1 and TRBJ2-1; the table's D call, TRBD1, has no DNA check behind it. TRBV21-1 constitutes a pseudogene. This CDR3 contains 13 residues. CDR3 nucleotide sequence: TGTGCCAGCGGATTTACAGGCTACGATGAGCAGTTCTTC. Translating gives CASGFTGYDEQFF.

This clonotype was counted between two and nine times. The chain uses TRBV7-9 and TRBJ1-3; maybe TRBD1 (6 bases). Germline-derived CDR1 and CDR2 are SEHNR and FQNEAQ (reference sequence). Trimming cost V 5 bases and J 4 bases, with 12 bases left between them. This CDR3 is built from 14 residues. The CDR3 DNA follows: TGTGCCAGCAGCCCCACCGGGACAGGAAACACCATATATTTT. It yields the protein CASSPTGTGNTIYF.

Note on this clonotype: At one end the junction does not follow the germline gene, possibly because of a read error. The genes are TRBV5-1 and TRBJ1-6; the D is unclear. The CDR3 is 15 amino acids. CDR1 SGHRS and CDR2 YFSETQ come from the germline V gene. CDR3: CASSLGPETNSPFHF. In nucleotides, the CDR3 is TGCGCCAGCAGCCTCGGACCCGAAACCAATTCACCCTTCCACTTT.

In its sample, this clonotype was seen a few times. V gene TRBV12-3 or TRBV12-4 combines with J gene TRBJ2-3; D is unresolved. The CDR3 spans 13 residues. Trimming took off 6 bases at V and 4 bases at J, with 11 bases between the two ends. In DNA form, the CDR3 reads TGTGCCAGCAGACGGCGTCCAGCAGATACGCAGTATTTT. It encodes CASRRRPADTQYF.

The chain combines TRBV9 with TRBJ2-7, with D possibly matching TRBD2 (6 bases). The CDR3 consists of 14 residues. Trimming cost V 3 bases and J 7 bases, with 17 bases left between them. Germline V gene data show CDR1 as SGDLS and CDR2 as YYNGEE. CDR3 in DNA: TGTGCCAGCAGCGCCGGAGGGGATTTCGATGAGCAGTACTTC. It encodes CASSAGGDFDEQYF.

Comments on this clonotype: One end of the junction varies from germline; a read error may be responsible. The chain recombines TRBV20-1 with TRBJ2-1, with TRBD2 identical over 11 bases. Germline loops: CDR1 DFQATT, CDR2 SNEGSKA (reference sequence). CDR3 size: 15 residues. The CDR3: CSARDVAGGPNGQFF. CDR3 DNA sequence: TGCAGTGCTAGAGACGTAGCGGGGGGGCCCAATGGGCAGTTCTTC.

This chain connects TRBV28 to TRBJ2-5, with D unclear. Gene TRBJ2-7 matches the end of the DNA better, so the J call may be wrong. Germline values: CDR1 MDHEN, CDR2 SYDVKM. The CDR3 totals 14 residues. In nucleotides, the CDR3 is TGTGCCAGCGCGGTAGAGGATAGAACCTACGAGCAGTACTTC. It yields the protein CASAVEDRTYEQYF.

The V gene is TRBV12-3 or TRBV12-4, the J gene TRBJ2-3; D is undetermined. The CDR3 covers 13 residues. V was pared by 4 bases and J by 4 bases, with 9 bases between. The chain's CDR3 is CASSCKRADTQYF. The CDR3 DNA reads TGTGCCAGCAGTTGTAAGAGAGCAGATACGCAGTATTTT.